This T cell receptor beta chain is from a study of post-analysis software for immune sequencing data. Study-wide background: Disease trajectories encompassed relapsing-remitting, secondary progressive and progressive-relapsing multiple sclerosis. Findings and caveats of the study: The study found TRBV5-6, TRBV5-1 and TRBV20-1 among roughly 5 TRBV segments more frequent in patients than controls. Significantly decreased normalized Chao1 diversity was recorded for multiple sclerosis patients relative to controls. Batch-mates among the samples co-clustered strongly by F measure.

Tagging with unique molecular identifiers was a feature of the TCR beta cDNA libraries. There were roughly 0.9 to 10 million T cells, and around 500,000 cDNA molecules came from them. TCRdb called the PCR reads again in MiXCR, with one record for every CDR3 protein. Among about 770,000 distinct CDR3 sequences listed, more than 45% were seen once. CDR1 is DFQATT and CDR2 is SNEGSKA in the germline V gene (reference sequence). CDR3 length: 11 amino acids. V was pared by 5 bases and J by 2 bases, with 7 bases between. This clonotype was seen only a few times. Its antigen remains unknown. The rearrangement joins TRBV20-1 to TRBJ2-7; no definite D call. The material sequenced was blood. This TCR derives from a girl under 18 with multiple sclerosis. The CDR3 sequence: CSAPQAYEQYF. In DNA form, the CDR3 reads TGCAGTGCTCCCCAAGCCTACGAGCAGTACTTC.